This TCR beta chain is drawn from a study of OX40 agonist ivuxolimab in advanced cancers. In the study overall: Ivuxolimab doses were 0.01, 0.1, 0.3, 1.5, 3 or 10 mg/kg every 2 weeks.

CDR1 and CDR2 from the germline V gene are MGHDK and SYGVNS. This CDR3 comprises 15 residues. Trimming took off 3 bases at V and 3 bases at J, with 15 bases between the two ends. Data came from immunoSEQ multiplex PCR; TCRdb stores just in-frame clones and leaves some out. The data contain tens of thousands of clones, about 86% of them singletons. This specimen consisted of CD4+ or CD8+ T cells sorted from blood, obtained in a trial of the OX40 agonist ivuxolimab. This clonotype was obtained from an adult with an advanced solid tumor such as melanoma, head and neck, liver or kidney cancer. This rearrangement joins TRBV25-1 to TRBJ2-7; a weak D match, TRBD1 (6 bases). The chain's CDR3 is CASSDTGTLDYEQYF. CDR3 bases: TGTGCCAGCAGTGACACCGGGACACTAGACTACGAGCAGTACTTC.